The 6 T cell receptor beta chains given below trace back to one sample, sequenced in a study of T cells after posttransplantation cyclophosphamide. The table came from immunoSEQ multiplex PCR; TCRdb's copy has only in-frame clones and leaves some out. The sample yields tens of thousands of clones, about three quarters seen once. Busulfan-fludarabine conditioning, marrow transplant, and cyclophosphamide on days +3 and +4 were administered. The source material was CD4+ T cells sorted from blood, sampled around 2,000 days after a stem cell transplant with posttransplant cyclophosphamide. These receptors all stem from a female patient in her forties or fifties who received an allogeneic stem cell transplant from a related donor, was CMV-positive, and had no GVHD. Some T cells may possibly be graft donor cells.

Written as DNA, the CDR3 is TGTGCCATCAGTGACACGACAGATATCGGGGAGCTGTTTTTT. As protein: CAISDTTDIGELFF. The chain is built from TRBV10-3 and TRBJ2-2; the D gene is possibly TRBD1 (5 bases). CDR1 and CDR2 from the germline V gene are ENHRY and SYGVKD. CDR3 size: 14 residues. V was clipped by 3 bases and J by 7 bases, with 12 bases between them.

This chain links TRBV4-2 with TRBJ2-3; TRBD2 matches at 9 bases. Germline assignment: CDR1 LGHNA and CDR2 YNFKEQ. The CDR3 consists of 16 residues. V shed 6 bases and J 2 bases; nucleotides not matched to a gene: 9. CDR3 sequence (DNA): TGTGCCAGCAGTCGAGTAGCGGGGGCAATCACAGATACGCAGTATTTT. Translation: CASSRVAGAITDTQYF.

The genes are TRBV4-2 and TRBJ2-5, with 9 positions matching TRBD2. The CDR3 contains 15 residues. CDR1 is LGHNA and CDR2 is YNFKEQ in the germline V gene. In DNA, the CDR3 is TGTGCTGGGGGCGGGGGGGCTCTCCGCCAAGAGACCCAGTACTTC. Encoded protein: CAGGGGALRQETQYF.

V is TRBV9 and J is TRBJ2-1; D is uncertain. The length of the CDR3 is 13 residues. Looked up from germline, CDR1 is SGDLS and CDR2 is YYNGEE. V was trimmed by 3 bases and J by 5 bases, leaving 9 bases between them. This CDR3 reads CASSGAYHNEQFF. In nucleotides, the CDR3 is TGTGCCAGCAGCGGGGCCTACCACAATGAGCAGTTCTTC.

Notes on this clone: The same CDR3 also results from other DNA sequences found in this sample. The rearrangement links TRBV5-1 to TRBJ2-1, with a tentative D call TRBD2 (7 bases). The CDR3 covers 15 residues. Germline V gene sequence: CDR1 SGHRS, CDR2 YFSETQ. Deletions cut 2 bases from V and 9 bases from J, with 18 bases between. CDR3 DNA sequence: TGCGCCAGCAGCTTAGGTAGGGGGGGGCGTGGTGAGCAGTTCTTC. This translates into CASSLGRGGRGEQFF.

This clone was seen a handful of times. The gene calls are TRBV19 and TRBJ1-2, with TRBD1 as a possible D gene (5 bases). CDR1 is LNHDA, CDR2 SQIVND, per germline (reference sequence). Trimming left V 2 bases short and J 2 bases short, with 12 bases between. This CDR3 is 15 amino acids long. CDR3 region: CASSITQAYNYGYTF. The DNA for the CDR3 is TGTGCCAGTAGTATAACACAGGCCTACAACTATGGCTACACCTTC.